These 7 T cell receptor beta chains were all obtained from the same sample, sequenced in a study of T cells in Graves' hyperthyroidism and ophthalmopathy. Amplified TCR beta CDR3 regions derived from RNA transcripts. An initial round of RT-PCR targeting the TCR CDR3 relied on the HTBI primer set. TCRdb itself ran the multiplex PCR reads through MiXCR, one entry per CDR3 protein. Here the sample spans about 350,000 distinct CDR3 sequences, about 14% being singletons. Source material: blood. These receptors came from a woman aged 25 to 39 with Graves' hyperthyroidism.

This clonotype was counted ten times or more. This chain links TRBV7-8 with TRBJ1-4, with 7 bases matching TRBD1. CDR3 size: 15 residues. V gave up 1 base and J gave up 5 bases; unmatched junction bases: 4. Germline values: CDR1 SGHVS, CDR2 FQNEAQ. The CDR3 sequence: CASSLGAGGNEKLFF. CDR3 coding DNA: TGTGCCAGCAGCTTAGGGGCAGGGGGAAATGAAAAACTGTTTTTT.

The chain joins TRBV20-1 to TRBJ2-6; D uncertain. Germline V gene lookup returns CDR1 DFQATT and CDR2 SNEGSKA (reference sequence). Trimming shortened V by 5 bases and J by 0 bases, and 5 bases separated the two germline ends. This CDR3 spans 13 amino acids. CDR3 residues: CSARNSGANVLTF. The CDR3 region has the DNA TGCAGTGCTCGCAACTCTGGGGCCAACGTCCTGACTTTC.

There are a few counts of this clonotype. J is TRBJ1-5 and V is TRBV6-1; TRBD1 is a possible D gene (6 bases). Trimming removed 6 bases from V and 3 bases from J, with 12 bases in between. This CDR3 is 14 amino acids long. Germline CDR1 reads MNHNS; CDR2 reads SASEGT. CDR3 sequence reads: CASSDRSLNQPQHF. The DNA for the CDR3 is TGTGCCAGCAGCGACAGGTCCCTCAATCAGCCCCAGCATTTT.

The chain carries TRBV18 and TRBJ2-7; D may be TRBD1 (5 bases). Trimming took off 3 bases at V and 5 bases at J, with 17 bases between the two ends. Germline lookup yields CDR1 KGHSH and CDR2 LQKENI. The CDR3 sequence is 15 residues long. This CDR3 is CASSPRLDNTDEQYF. In DNA form, the CDR3 reads TGTGCCAGCTCACCCCGGTTGGACAATACCGACGAGCAGTACTTC.

This clonotype was recorded once. A much larger clone is a single base away; this may be a read error. The V gene is TRBV20-1, the J gene TRBJ2-1, with 8 bases fitting TRBD1. Trimming cost V 5 bases and J 5 bases; bases outside gene matches: 8. This CDR3 spans 14 amino acids. Germline V gene lookup returns CDR1 DFQATT and CDR2 SNEGSKA (reference sequence). In DNA form, the CDR3 reads TGCAGTGCTCACGGGACAGGAGAAAACAATGAGCAGTTCTTC. It yields the protein CSAHGTGENNEQFF.

In its sample, this clonotype was seen many times. This chain uses TRBV2 with TRBJ2-5; no clear D gene. Germline CDR1 SNHLY, CDR2 FYNNEI. V lost 8 bases, J lost 5 bases, and 15 bases lay in between. The CDR3 is 13 amino acids. For the CDR3, the DNA is TGTGCCAGCGGGGAAGCGTCTCCGGAGACCCAGTACTTC. This translates into CASGEASPETQYF.

The chain links TRBV6-2 or TRBV6-3 to TRBJ2-3, with 8 bases that match TRBD2. The CDR3 consists of 19 residues. The V segment lost 5 bases and the J segment 4 bases; nucleotides outside the gene matches: 20. CDR1 is MNHEY and CDR2 is SVGEGT in the germline V gene. The CDR3 region is CASSLRPRSSGISADTQYF. The DNA of the CDR3 is TGTGCCAGCAGTCTACGCCCTCGGAGTAGCGGGATAAGTGCAGATACGCAGTATTTT.